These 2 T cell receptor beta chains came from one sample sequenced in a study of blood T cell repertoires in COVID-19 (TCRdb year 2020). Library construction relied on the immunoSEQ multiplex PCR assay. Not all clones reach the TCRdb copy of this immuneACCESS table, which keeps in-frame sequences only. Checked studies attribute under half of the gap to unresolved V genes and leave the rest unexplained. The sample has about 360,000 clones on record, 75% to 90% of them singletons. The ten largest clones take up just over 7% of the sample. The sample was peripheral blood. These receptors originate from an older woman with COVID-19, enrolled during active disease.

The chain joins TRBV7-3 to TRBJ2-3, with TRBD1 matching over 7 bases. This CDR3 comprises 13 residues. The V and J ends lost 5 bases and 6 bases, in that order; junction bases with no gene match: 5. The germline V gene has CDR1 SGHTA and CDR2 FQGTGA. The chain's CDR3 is CASSPTGADTQYF. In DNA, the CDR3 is TGTGCCAGCAGCCCTACAGGGGCGGATACGCAGTATTTT.

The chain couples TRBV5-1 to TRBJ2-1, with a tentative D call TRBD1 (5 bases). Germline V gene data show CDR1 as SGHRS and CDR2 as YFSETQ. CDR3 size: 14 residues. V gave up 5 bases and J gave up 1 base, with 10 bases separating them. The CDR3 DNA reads TGCGCCAGCAGTGGTACAGGATCCTACAATGAGCAGTTCTTC. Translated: CASSGTGSYNEQFF.